This is a list of T cell receptor beta chains from one sample in a study of blood T cell repertoires in COVID-19. Clones were read by immunoSEQ multiplex PCR, and TCRdb kept only the in-frame ones, dropping some. This table holds approximately 200,000 clones, around 88% found once. The sequencing sample was made of PBMCs or T cells enriched from blood (not recorded which). The receptors were gathered from a young woman who had been exposed to COVID-19. CDR3s include the opening cysteine and the closing phenylalanine or tryptophan. The order of the fields is V gene, clone size, J gene, D gene, CDR3 DNA, CDR3 protein. D genes are given only for firm matches. The listing skips clone size in some rows; elsewhere it reads once, few, many or a size class.

V gene: TRBV2
clone size: -
J gene: TRBJ2-1
D gene: -
CDR3 DNA: TGTGCCAGCAGTGAGCAGCTAGCGTGGGATGAGCAGTTCTTC
CDR3 protein: CASSEQLAWDEQFF

V gene: TRBV28
clone size: once
J gene: TRBJ1-4
D gene: -
CDR3 DNA: TGTGCCAGCAGTTTAAGGACTGGGGCTAATGAAAAACTGTTTTTT
CDR3 protein: CASSLRTGANEKLFF

V gene: TRBV10-3
clone size: few
J gene: TRBJ1-5
D gene: -
CDR3 DNA: TGTGCCATCAGTTCTACAGGGACGAGCAATCAGCCCCAGCATTTT
CDR3 protein: CAISSTGTSNQPQHF

V gene: TRBV2
clone size: -
J gene: TRBJ2-5
D gene: -
CDR3 DNA: TGTGCCTCAAGAGGATCTCGGCCTAAAGAGACCCAGTACTTC
CDR3 protein: CASRGSRPKETQYF

V gene: TRBV4-2
clone size: -
J gene: TRBJ2-1
D gene: TRBD2
CDR3 DNA: TGTGCCAGCAGCCAAAGACTAGCGGGGGGGCCGGGTGAGCAGTTCTTC
CDR3 protein: CASSQRLAGGPGEQFF

V gene: TRBV11-2
clone size: -
J gene: TRBJ1-6
D gene: -
CDR3 DNA: TGTGCCAGCAGCTTGAACAGACTAAATTCACCCCTCCACTTT
CDR3 protein: CASSLNRLNSPLHF

V gene: TRBV5-5
clone size: once
J gene: TRBJ1-4
D gene: -
CDR3 DNA: TGTGCCAGCAGCTCCCCCGAGGCAGGACACTCAGAAAAACTGTTTTTT
CDR3 protein: CASSSPEAGHSEKLFF

V gene: TRBV30
clone size: -
J gene: TRBJ2-2
D gene: TRBD2
CDR3 DNA: TGTGCCTCCCTAGCGGGGGTCGGGGAGCTGTTTTTT
CDR3 protein: CASLAGVGELFF

V gene: TRBV2
clone size: -
J gene: TRBJ2-3
D gene: -
CDR3 DNA: TGTGCCAGCAGGAACAGGGGACGCCGGGGGTCCCGCACAGATACGCAGTATTTT
CDR3 protein: CASRNRGRRGSRTDTQYF

V gene: TRBV5-1
clone size: -
J gene: TRBJ2-7
D gene: -
CDR3 DNA: TGCGCCATAAGGCCAAACAGGGACCGCGAGCAGTACTTC
CDR3 protein: CAIRPNRDREQYF

V gene: TRBV25-1
clone size: -
J gene: TRBJ1-5
D gene: TRBD1
CDR3 DNA: TGTGCCAGCAGGACAGGGGGCGGGCAGCCCCAGCATTTT
CDR3 protein: CASRTGGGQPQHF

V gene: TRBV25-1
clone size: -
J gene: TRBJ2-5
D gene: -
CDR3 DNA: TGTGCCAGCAGTGAATGGGGGGAGTTGGAGACCCAGTACTTC
CDR3 protein: CASSEWGELETQYF

V gene: TRBV27
clone size: -
J gene: TRBJ2-1
D gene: TRBD2
CDR3 DNA: TGTGCCAGCAGTTTATCGGGGCGGGGGGCTTACAATGAGCAGTTCTTC
CDR3 protein: CASSLSGRGAYNEQFF

V gene: TRBV19
clone size: -
J gene: TRBJ1-1
D gene: -
CDR3 DNA: TGTGCCAGCCTAAAAGGGGGACCGATGAACACTGAAGCTTTCTTT
CDR3 protein: CASLKGGPMNTEAFF

V gene: TRBV7-9
clone size: -
J gene: TRBJ1-1
D gene: -
CDR3 DNA: TGTGCCAGCAGCCCGACTCCGGGACAAGGTCAAGGAACTGAAGCTTTCTTT
CDR3 protein: CASSPTPGQGQGTEAFF

V gene: TRBV10-3
clone size: -
J gene: TRBJ2-2
D gene: -
CDR3 DNA: TGTGCCAGCGAGGGGGGGCAGATTAACACCGGGGAGCTGTTTTTT
CDR3 protein: CASEGGQINTGELFF

V gene: TRBV24-1
clone size: -
J gene: TRBJ2-1
D gene: TRBD2
CDR3 DNA: TGTGCCACCAGTGATCGCGCTAGCGGGGGGGCGGATGAGCAGTTCTTC
CDR3 protein: CATSDRASGGADEQFF

V gene: TRBV7-2
clone size: -
J gene: TRBJ1-2
D gene: -
CDR3 DNA: TGTGCCAGCAGCTTAGACAGGTCGGGTGGCTACACCTTC
CDR3 protein: CASSLDRSGGYTF

V gene: TRBV5-1
clone size: -
J gene: TRBJ1-6
D gene: TRBD1
CDR3 DNA: TGCGCCAGCAGCTTCTCAGGGGGCGTGAATTCACCCCTCCACTTT
CDR3 protein: CASSFSGGVNSPLHF

V gene: TRBV27
clone size: -
J gene: TRBJ1-5
D gene: TRBD1
CDR3 DNA: TGTGCCAGCAGGTGGACAGGGGTTAGCAATCAGCCCCAGCATTTT
CDR3 protein: CASRWTGVSNQPQHF

V gene: TRBV9
clone size: -
J gene: TRBJ1-2
D gene: TRBD1
CDR3 DNA: TGTGCCAGCAGCGTAGACCAGGGACAGGGGGACTATGGCTACACCTTC
CDR3 protein: CASSVDQGQGDYGYTF

V gene: TRBV4-1
clone size: -
J gene: TRBJ2-1
D gene: -
CDR3 DNA: TGCGCCAGCAGCCAAGATGGGGACATTGAGTTCTTC
CDR3 protein: CASSQDGDIEFF

V gene: TRBV12-3/TRBV12-4
clone size: -
J gene: TRBJ1-1
D gene: -
CDR3 DNA: TGTGCCAGCCTCTTACTGAGCACTGAAGCTTTCTTT
CDR3 protein: CASLLLSTEAFF

V gene: TRBV6-5
clone size: -
J gene: TRBJ1-5
D gene: TRBD1
CDR3 DNA: TGTGCCAGCACCCGACAGGGTCCTAGCAATCAGCCCCAGCATTTT
CDR3 protein: CASTRQGPSNQPQHF

V gene: TRBV6-1
clone size: -
J gene: TRBJ1-2
D gene: -
CDR3 DNA: TGTGCCAGCAGCCCAGGGCTGATTAACTATGGCTACACCTTC
CDR3 protein: CASSPGLINYGYTF

V gene: TRBV5-1
clone size: -
J gene: TRBJ1-2
D gene: TRBD1
CDR3 DNA: TGCGCCAGCAGCTTGTATCAGGGGGCCGGCGGCTACACCTTC
CDR3 protein: CASSLYQGAGGYTF

V gene: TRBV24-1
clone size: -
J gene: TRBJ1-2
D gene: -
CDR3 DNA: TGTGCCACCAGTGCTGGGCAGAACTACACCTTC
CDR3 protein: CATSAGQNYTF

V gene: TRBV19
clone size: once
J gene: TRBJ2-1
D gene: TRBD2
CDR3 DNA: TGTGCCAGTAGTATAGACCGTTTTAGCGGGGGAGTCCACAATGAGCAGTTCTTC
CDR3 protein: CASSIDRFSGGVHNEQFF

V gene: TRBV4-2
clone size: -
J gene: TRBJ2-2
D gene: TRBD2
CDR3 DNA: TGTGCCAGCAGCCTTACCGGGACTAGCGGGGATACCGGGGAGCTGTTTTTT
CDR3 protein: CASSLTGTSGDTGELFF

V gene: TRBV30
clone size: once
J gene: TRBJ2-3
D gene: TRBD1
CDR3 DNA: TGTGCCTGGAGCCTCGCGGACAGGGGAGATACGCAGTATTTT
CDR3 protein: CAWSLADRGDTQYF

V gene: TRBV6-5
clone size: once
J gene: TRBJ2-1
D gene: -
CDR3 DNA: TGTGCCAGCACCGGACAGCGCTCCTACAATGAGCAGTTCTTC
CDR3 protein: CASTGQRSYNEQFF

V gene: TRBV5-1
clone size: once
J gene: TRBJ2-7
D gene: -
CDR3 DNA: TGCGCCAGCAGCTTGTCGCAGGGTTTCAACGAGCAGTACTTC
CDR3 protein: CASSLSQGFNEQYF

V gene: TRBV7-2
clone size: -
J gene: TRBJ2-5
D gene: TRBD2
CDR3 DNA: TGTGCCAGCAGCTTAGGAGGAGCGGGGGGGCAAGAGACCCAGTACTTC
CDR3 protein: CASSLGGAGGQETQYF

V gene: TRBV10-3
clone size: -
J gene: TRBJ2-3
D gene: TRBD2
CDR3 DNA: TGTGCCATCAGTGACGTAGCGGGGGGTGGCACAGATACGCAGTATTTT
CDR3 protein: CAISDVAGGGTDTQYF

V gene: TRBV30
clone size: -
J gene: TRBJ1-3
D gene: -
CDR3 DNA: TGTGCCTGGACCCCCAGGGGCCTTTCCTCTGGAAACACCATATATTTT
CDR3 protein: CAWTPRGLSSGNTIYF

V gene: TRBV18
clone size: once
J gene: TRBJ1-6
D gene: -
CDR3 DNA: TGTGCCAGCTCACCAGGGAGAGCCAATTCACCCCTCCACTTT
CDR3 protein: CASSPGRANSPLHF

V gene: TRBV13
clone size: -
J gene: TRBJ2-7
D gene: TRBD1
CDR3 DNA: TGTGCCAGCAGCTCCGCCCGGGACAGGGAACACGAGCAGTACTTC
CDR3 protein: CASSSARDREHEQYF

V gene: TRBV10-3
clone size: -
J gene: TRBJ1-2
D gene: -
CDR3 DNA: TGTGCCATCAGGCCTGCCAAAACGAGAAACTATGGCTACACCTTC
CDR3 protein: CAIRPAKTRNYGYTF

V gene: TRBV5-1
clone size: -
J gene: TRBJ1-4
D gene: TRBD1
CDR3 DNA: TGCGCCAGCAGCCAACAGGGGATTAATGAAAAACTGTTTTTT
CDR3 protein: CASSQQGINEKLFF

V gene: TRBV5-5
clone size: once
J gene: TRBJ1-2
D gene: TRBD1
CDR3 DNA: TGTGCCAGCCGGGACAGGGTCTATGGCTACACCTTC
CDR3 protein: CASRDRVYGYTF

V gene: TRBV11-2
clone size: -
J gene: TRBJ1-2
D gene: -
CDR3 DNA: TGTGCCAGCAGCCCCCTAGACAGAAACTATGGCTACACCTTC
CDR3 protein: CASSPLDRNYGYTF

V gene: TRBV18
clone size: few
J gene: TRBJ2-7
D gene: -
CDR3 DNA: TGTGCCAGCTCTCGGCAGGGGTACGAGCAGTACTTC
CDR3 protein: CASSRQGYEQYF

V gene: TRBV24-1
clone size: -
J gene: TRBJ2-1
D gene: TRBD1
CDR3 DNA: TGTGCCACCAGTGACCAGGACAGGTACAATGAGCAGTTCTTC
CDR3 protein: CATSDQDRYNEQFF

V gene: TRBV4-1
clone size: -
J gene: TRBJ1-2
D gene: TRBD1
CDR3 DNA: TGCGCCAGCAGCCAAGAGAGGCAGGGGGTCGGCTACACCTTC
CDR3 protein: CASSQERQGVGYTF

V gene: TRBV10-3
clone size: -
J gene: TRBJ2-1
D gene: TRBD2
CDR3 DNA: TGTGCCATCAGTGATCCTAGCGGGGGCGACCTGCGCAATGAGCAGTTCTTC
CDR3 protein: CAISDPSGGDLRNEQFF

V gene: TRBV19
clone size: -
J gene: TRBJ1-2
D gene: -
CDR3 DNA: TGTGCCAGTAGTATAACGGACTATGGCTACACCTTC
CDR3 protein: CASSITDYGYTF

V gene: TRBV29-1
clone size: few
J gene: TRBJ1-2
D gene: TRBD1
CDR3 DNA: TGCAGCGCTGCGGAGGGGGCGAGTGGCTACACCTTC
CDR3 protein: CSAAEGASGYTF

V gene: TRBV6-2/TRBV6-3
clone size: -
J gene: TRBJ1-1
D gene: TRBD1
CDR3 DNA: TGTGCCAGCAGTTTACCAGAGGGGGCTACTGAAGCTTTCTTT
CDR3 protein: CASSLPEGATEAFF

V gene: TRBV9
clone size: once
J gene: TRBJ1-1
D gene: TRBD1
CDR3 DNA: TGTGCCAGCAGCGGTCCGGGACAGCGAACTTTCTTT
CDR3 protein: CASSGPGQRTFF

V gene: TRBV2
clone size: -
J gene: TRBJ2-7
D gene: -
CDR3 DNA: TGTGCCAGCAGGGAGAACTACGAGCAGTACTTC
CDR3 protein: CASRENYEQYF

V gene: TRBV27
clone size: -
J gene: TRBJ1-1
D gene: -
CDR3 DNA: TGTGCCAGCAGTTGGGTGTCAGGAGCTTTCTTT
CDR3 protein: CASSWVSGAFF

V gene: TRBV2
clone size: -
J gene: TRBJ2-1
D gene: -
CDR3 DNA: TGTGCCAGCAGTGTCCGGCCTCGGGGTGAGCAGTTCTTC
CDR3 protein: CASSVRPRGEQFF

V gene: TRBV24-1
clone size: -
J gene: TRBJ1-2
D gene: TRBD1
CDR3 DNA: TGTGCCACCAGTGACCCCCGACAGGGAAAGTATGGCTACACCTTC
CDR3 protein: CATSDPRQGKYGYTF